This T cell receptor (beta chain) was profiled in a study of T-cell memory formation after mild COVID-19. Study-wide context: The TCR clusters were mostly specific to one donor. Study outcomes and limitations: Researchers found some responding clones in pre-infection memory, a sign that cross-reactive memory joined.

This CDR3 is 15 amino acids long. Deletions cut 2 bases from V and 3 bases from J, with 11 bases between. Germline values: CDR1 SGHVS, CDR2 FNYEAQ. Constant-segment-primed 5'RACE gave TCR alpha and TCR beta cDNA libraries with sample barcodes and UMIs. TCRdb reprocessed the 5' RACE reads via MiXCR and lists one record per CDR3 protein. The sample consists of tens of thousands of distinct CDR3 sequences, roughly 7.2% of them appearing once. Many counts were recorded for this clonotype. Its antigen is undetermined. The TCR was taken from an adult who had mild COVID-19 (a few samples of this study predate the infection). Cell type and time point are not known. The J gene is TRBJ2-1, the V gene TRBV7-6; weak D call: TRBD2 (6 bases). Specimen: PBMCs or a T cell subset sorted from them (not recorded which). The CDR3 loop is CASSLHGGGYNEQFF. Here the CDR3 DNA reads TGTGCCAGCAGCTTACACGGGGGAGGCTACAATGAGCAGTTCTTC.